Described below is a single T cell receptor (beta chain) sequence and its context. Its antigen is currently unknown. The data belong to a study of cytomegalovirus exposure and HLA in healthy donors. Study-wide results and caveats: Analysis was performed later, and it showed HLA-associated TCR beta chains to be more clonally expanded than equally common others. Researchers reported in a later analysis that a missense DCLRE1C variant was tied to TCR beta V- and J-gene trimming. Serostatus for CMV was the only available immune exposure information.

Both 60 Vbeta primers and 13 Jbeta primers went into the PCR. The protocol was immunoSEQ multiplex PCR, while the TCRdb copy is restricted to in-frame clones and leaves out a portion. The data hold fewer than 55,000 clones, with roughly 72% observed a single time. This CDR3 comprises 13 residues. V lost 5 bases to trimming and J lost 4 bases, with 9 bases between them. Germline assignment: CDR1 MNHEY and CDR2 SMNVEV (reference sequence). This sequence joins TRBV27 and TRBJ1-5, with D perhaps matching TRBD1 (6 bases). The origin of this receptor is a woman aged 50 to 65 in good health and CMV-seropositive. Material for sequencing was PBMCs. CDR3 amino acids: CASSHRENQPQHF. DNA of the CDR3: TGTGCCAGCAGTCACAGGGAGAATCAGCCCCAGCATTTT.